This T cell receptor (beta chain) was obtained from a study of blood T cell repertoires in COVID-19. Generated by immunoSEQ multiplex PCR, the TCRdb table keeps only in-frame clones and is missing some. The sample lists 73,000 or so clones, more than 85% occurring once. Sequencing used peripheral blood. This TCR was recovered from a human donor with active COVID-19. The donor label of this sample is uncertain.

CDR3 amino acids: CASGFGGAGDTQYF. The CDR3 DNA follows: TGTGCTAGTGGTTTCGGGGGAGCGGGAGATACGCAGTATTTT. V is TRBV12-5 and J is TRBJ2-3; a possible D gene is TRBD2 (6 bases). The CDR3 loop spans 14 amino acids. Germline-derived CDR1 and CDR2 are LGHNT and FRNRAP. Trimming pared 3 bases from V and 5 bases from J, leaving 12 bases between.